One and the same sample provided the 27 T cell receptor beta chains below, sequenced in a study of T-cell memory formation after mild COVID-19. TCRdb reprocessed the 5' RACE reads with MiXCR, giving one entry per CDR3 protein. The sample has about 430,000 distinct CDR3 sequences, more than 20% seen once; the top ten hold around 8.7%. Sequencing used PBMCs or a T cell subset sorted from them (not recorded which). Source of these receptors: an adult woman who had mild COVID-19 (a few samples of this study predate the infection). Cell type and time point are not known.

The chain links TRBV14 to TRBJ2-5; the match to TRBD2 covers 13 bases. The CDR3 has 20 residues. The ends lost 4 bases at V and 2 bases at J; junction bases unmatched: 16. Germline CDR1 SGHDN, CDR2 FVKESK. The CDR3 DNA follows: TGTGCCAGCAGCCCCCGACAGGGGGGACTAGCGGGAATGATTCAAGAGACCCAGTACTTC. It yields the protein CASSPRQGGLAGMIQETQYF.

The rearrangement uses TRBV14 and TRBJ2-1, with TRBD2 matching over 7 bases. This CDR3 is 16 amino acids long. J gave up 0 bases and V 5 bases, and 7 bases lay outside the gene matches. The germline gives CDR1 SGHDN, CDR2 FVKESK. The CDR3 here is CASSVSGTPSYNEQFF. CDR3 sequence (DNA): TGTGCCAGCAGCGTAAGCGGGACTCCCTCCTACAATGAGCAGTTCTTC.

The chain joins TRBV27 to TRBJ2-3; the match to TRBD2 covers 9 bases. V lost 7 bases to trimming and J lost 2 bases; unmatched junction nucleotides: 4. This CDR3 is built from 14 residues. CDR1 is MNHEY and CDR2 is SMNVEV in the germline V gene (reference sequence). CDR3 DNA sequence: TGTGCCAGCAAACTAGCGGGTCCCACAGATACGCAGTATTTT. This codes for CASKLAGPTDTQYF.

The chain joins TRBV12-3 or TRBV12-4 to TRBJ1-1, with D tentatively TRBD1 (6 bases). The ends were cut back, 5 bases at V and 9 bases at J, with 19 bases in the middle. CDR3 length: 14 residues. This CDR3 is CASSVQGTGLKAFF. The DNA for the CDR3 is TGTGCCAGCAGTGTTCAGGGGACGGGACTTAAAGCTTTCTTT.

There are many counts of this clonotype. The gene calls are TRBV3-1 and TRBJ2-7; D is undetermined. Deletions cut 3 bases from V and 2 bases from J, with 5 bases between. CDR3 length equals 12 residues. Germline lookup yields CDR1 LGHDT and CDR2 YNNKEL (reference sequence). CDR3 bases: TGTGCCAGCAGCCATGGCACCTACGAGCAGTACTTC. This encodes CASSHGTYEQYF.

The J gene is TRBJ2-5, the V gene TRBV7-2; D is unclear. The CDR3 covers 13 residues. Germline V lookup: CDR1 SGHTA, CDR2 FQGNSA. Trimming left V 1 base short and J 5 bases short, with 8 bases between. CDR3 DNA sequence: TGTGCCAGCAGCTTAGATATGGTGGAGACCCAGTACTTC. Encoded protein: CASSLDMVETQYF.

This clonotype was counted between two and nine times. The V gene is TRBV12-3 or TRBV12-4, the J gene TRBJ2-1; D is ambiguous. V lost 5 bases and J 0 bases, leaving 11 bases between the germline ends. This CDR3 is built from 15 residues. In DNA, the CDR3 is TGTGCCAGCAGTGCGCTACTTGGCTCCTACAATGAGCAGTTCTTC. This gives the protein CASSALLGSYNEQFF.

This clonotype was recorded a few times. The V call is TRBV5-6, the J call TRBJ2-1; possibly TRBD1 for D (6 bases). CDR1 is SGHDT and CDR2 is YYEEEE in the germline V gene. V lost 4 bases to trimming and J lost 14 bases, with 13 bases between them. The CDR3 is 11 residues long. The CDR3 is CASSNSGVEFF. The CDR3 DNA reads TGTGCCAGCAGCAACTCAGGGGTAGAGTTCTTC.

This clonotype was counted between two and nine times. The gene calls are TRBV7-9 and TRBJ2-1; a possible D gene is TRBD2 (6 bases). The CDR3 has 17 amino acids. Germline loops: CDR1 SEHNR, CDR2 FQNEAQ (reference sequence). V lost 6 bases and J lost 4, with 22 bases in between. This CDR3 reads CASSGLSGVGAYNEQFF. CDR3 DNA sequence: TGTGCCAGCAGTGGACTGTCGGGAGTGGGTGCGTACAATGAGCAGTTCTTC.

V gene TRBV7-8 combines with J gene TRBJ1-5; TRBD1 matches at 8 bases. The V and J ends lost 3 bases and 6 bases, in that order; junction bases with no gene match: 10. Germline CDR1 is SGHVS and CDR2 is FQNEAQ. The CDR3 extends over 16 amino acids. The CDR3 bases are TGTGCCAGCAGCTTGCAGGACAGGGAGTATCGTCAGCCCCAGCATTTT. Its translation: CASSLQDREYRQPQHF.

The sample holds a few counts of this clonotype. This rearrangement joins TRBV11-2 to TRBJ2-1, with a tentative D call TRBD2 (6 bases). The germline V gene has CDR1 SGHAT and CDR2 FQNNGV. Trimming removed 1 base from V and 3 bases from J, with 16 bases in between. The CDR3 contains 17 residues. CDR3 sequence reads: CASSLGLRGGVYNEQFF. Written as DNA, the CDR3 is TGTGCCAGCAGCTTAGGGCTCCGGGGCGGGGTCTACAATGAGCAGTTCTTC. Complete variable domain (other parts from reference TRBV11-2 and TRBJ2-1): EAGVAQSPRYKIIEKRQSVAFWCNPISGHATLYWYQQILGQGPKLLIQFQNNGVVDDSQLPKDRFSAERLKGVDSTLKIQPAKLEDSAVYLCASSLGLRGGVYNEQFFGPGTRLTVL.

This clonotype was observed a handful of times. This rearrangement joins TRBV5-1 to TRBJ1-6, with D unresolved. V shed 6 bases and J shed 7 bases, with 8 bases lying between them. The CDR3 extends over 12 amino acids. Germline V lookup: CDR1 SGHRS, CDR2 YFSETQ. The CDR3 loop reads CASTTGNSPLHF. As DNA, the CDR3 is TGCGCCAGCACGACGGGAAATTCACCCCTCCACTTT.

The chain carries TRBV10-3 and TRBJ2-3; no clear D. The CDR3 loop spans 13 amino acids. V was clipped by 2 bases and J by 4 bases, with 7 bases between them. Germline values: CDR1 ENHRY, CDR2 SYGVKD. This chain's CDR3 is CAISELGADTQYF. The DNA of the CDR3 is TGTGCCATCAGTGAGCTTGGAGCAGATACGCAGTATTTT.

This clonotype was seen only a few times. The gene calls are TRBV12-3 or TRBV12-4 and TRBJ2-7; TRBD1 is a possible D gene (6 bases). The CDR3 has 16 amino acids. The V end was cut by 6 bases, the J end by 1 base, with 19 bases between. The CDR3 DNA reads as TGTGCCAGCAGCCCAGTGGGGGCAGGGGTTTCCTACGAGCAGTACTTC. Its protein product is CASSPVGAGVSYEQYF.

The chain carries TRBV29-1 and TRBJ2-3, with D tentatively TRBD1 (6 bases). V was cut by 8 bases and J by 0 bases, with 12 bases left in between. This CDR3 comprises 13 residues. Per germline, CDR1 SQVTM and CDR2 ANQGSEA. This chain's CDR3 is CSSTRGSTDTQYF. The DNA for the CDR3 is TGCAGCAGTACCAGGGGTAGCACAGATACGCAGTATTTT.

The V gene is TRBV24-1, the J gene TRBJ1-5; possibly TRBD1 for D (5 bases). The CDR3 extends over 14 amino acids. V shed 3 bases and J shed 6 bases, with 11 bases lying between them. Germline V CDR1 and CDR2: KGHDR, SFDVKD. The CDR3 loop is CATSDPREVQPQHF. Written as DNA, the CDR3 is TGTGCCACCAGTGATCCCAGGGAGGTTCAGCCCCAGCATTTT.

The gene calls are TRBV29-1 and TRBJ2-1; no definite D call. Germline CDR1 reads SQVTM; CDR2 reads ANQGSEA. The CDR3 contains 11 residues. V lost 3 bases and J lost 6, with 6 bases in between. The CDR3 reads CSVEEFNEQFF. The DNA for the CDR3 is TGCAGCGTTGAGGAGTTCAATGAGCAGTTCTTC.

The V and J genes are TRBV12-3 or TRBV12-4 and TRBJ2-2; maybe TRBD1 (6 bases). V was clipped by 5 bases and J by 3 bases, with 22 bases between them. The CDR3 consists of 18 residues. The CDR3 here is CASSPQPDTGLDTGELFF. CDR3 in DNA: TGTGCCAGCAGTCCCCAACCGGATACAGGGTTGGACACCGGGGAGCTGTTTTTT.

The chain recombines TRBV1 with TRBJ1-1. TRBV1 is a recognized pseudogene. The CDR3 sequence is 9 residues long. CDR3 residues: CTSTGEAFF. CDR3 nucleotides: TGCACCAGCACGGGGGAAGCTTTCTTT.

This clonotype has only a few counts. The chain joins TRBV5-1 to TRBJ2-1, with D unresolved. With 3 bases removed from V and 5 bases from J, the gap between germline ends came to 12 bases. CDR1 is SGHRS, CDR2 YFSETQ, per germline. The CDR3 is 14 residues long. CDR3 nucleotides: TGCGCCAGCAGCTCGTTGGGTAGGGACAATGAGCAGTTCTTC. It specifies CASSSLGRDNEQFF.

This chain uses TRBV5-1 with TRBJ2-7; TRBD2 is a possible D gene (5 bases). Looked up from germline, CDR1 is SGHRS and CDR2 is YFSETQ. The V end lost 3 bases, the J end lost 3 bases, and 16 bases lay between the germline ends. This CDR3 contains 15 residues. The CDR3 loop is CASSSGLYQRYEQYF. The DNA for the CDR3 is TGCGCCAGCAGCTCCGGACTCTACCAGCGCTACGAGCAGTACTTC.

This chain joins TRBV7-2 and TRBJ1-4, with D perhaps TRBD1 (6 bases). The CDR3 extends over 13 amino acids. The germline V gene encodes CDR1 SGHTA and CDR2 FQGNSA. V was clipped by 5 bases and J by 10 bases, with 14 bases between them. The CDR3 loop is CASSLDIQGKLFF. The CDR3 DNA is TGTGCCAGCAGCCTAGACATACAGGGAAAACTGTTTTTT.

This clonotype has a handful of counts. CDR3 sequence reads: CASSLLGGGPNTQYF. The CDR3 coding sequence is TGTGCCAGCAGCTTACTAGGGGGGGGCCCTAATACGCAGTATTTT. The chain has TRBV7-3 and TRBJ2-3; D may be TRBD2 (7 bases). Trimming took off 2 bases at V and 7 bases at J, with 16 bases between the two ends. Per the germline V gene, CDR1 is SGHTA and CDR2 is FQGTGA. The CDR3 is made up of 15 amino acids. Complete variable domain (other parts from reference TRBV7-3 and TRBJ2-3): GAGVSQTPSNKVTEKGKYVELRCDPISGHTALYWYRQSLGQGPEFLIYFQGTGAADDSGLPNDRFFAVRPEGSVSTLKIQRTERGDSAVYLCASSLLGGGPNTQYFGPGTRLTVL.

This clonotype was observed a handful of times. This chain uses TRBV11-2 with TRBJ2-3; D possibly matches TRBD1 or TRBD2 (5 bases each). The CDR3 is made up of 17 amino acids. The germline V gene encodes CDR1 SGHAT and CDR2 FQNNGV. The V and J ends lost 6 bases and 1 base respectively, with 20 bases between them. CDR3 nucleotides: TGTGCCAGCAGTCGATCAGGGTTCGGGGTAGGCACAGATACGCAGTATTTT. This codes for CASSRSGFGVGTDTQYF.

The chain carries TRBV13 and TRBJ2-1, with no clear D. V was clipped by 5 bases and J by 1 base, with 12 bases between them. CDR1 PRHDT and CDR2 FYEKMQ come from the germline V gene (reference sequence). The CDR3 contains 15 residues. Here the CDR3 DNA reads TGTGCCAGCAGCCCTAAGTATATATCCTACAATGAGCAGTTCTTC. It encodes CASSPKYISYNEQFF.

The V call is TRBV20-1, the J call TRBJ1-3; no clear D. The CDR3 extends over 14 amino acids. Trimming took 1 base from V and 0 from J, leaving 7 bases between them. Germline V lookup: CDR1 DFQATT, CDR2 SNEGSKA (reference sequence). This CDR3 is CSARGVHSGNTIYF. CDR3 nucleotides: TGCAGTGCTAGAGGGGTCCACTCTGGAAACACCATATATTTT.

The chain employs TRBV6-5 and TRBJ2-7; 8 bases map to TRBD1. The CDR3 totals 14 residues. Germline CDR1 MNHEY, CDR2 SVGAGI. The ends lost 5 bases at V and 3 bases at J; junction bases unmatched: 6. The CDR3 sequence is CASSATGDIYEQYF. The CDR3 region has the DNA TGTGCCAGCAGTGCGACAGGGGACATCTACGAGCAGTACTTC.